A single T cell receptor (beta chain) is shown here with its context. The antigen remains undetermined. The authors split each subset's genomic DNA evenly across several immunoSEQ plates. Here immunoSEQ multiplex PCR was the method, and the copy in TCRdb shows in-frame clones only, minus some. The repertoire has about 1.5 million clones, roughly 96% of them found once; the top ten carry approximately 1.1%. Germline CDR1 MDHEN, CDR2 SYDVKM. The CDR3 is 15 residues long. V lost 4 bases, J lost 17 bases, and 26 bases lay in between. The data were taken from a study of shared clonotypes between healthy human individuals. Study as a whole: Plates per donor: three CD4 naive, three CD4 memory, two CD8 naive, one CD8 memory.

Study results and caveats: Generally, naive subsets (rather than memory subsets) showed larger estimated richness. Several donors had around 5.2% of their naive CD4 clonotypes in common.

The receptor comes from a man aged 25 to 40 in good health. The sample comprised naive CD4+ T cells sorted from blood. The subset denotes: CD45RA+ positively selected. The rearrangement uses TRBV28 and TRBJ1-4; D is possibly TRBD1 (5 bases). The CDR3 coding sequence is TGTGCCAGCAGTTCCCCGGTGGGGGATGAAACACGGTTATTTTTT. It translates to CASSSPVGDETRLFF.